The T cell receptor beta chain under discussion was sequenced for a study of blood T cell repertoires in COVID-19. As for the study in general: Some COVID-19 samples were acute and others convalescent; all came from the United States, Italy and Spain. PBMCs, B-cell-depleted T cells, or T cells were the source of the cDNA or gDNA that made up the material.

Assay used: immunoSEQ multiplex PCR; TCRdb lists only in-frame clones, some missing. Seen here are around 400,000 clones, roughly 86% observed once, and the top ten hold 10%. The TCR sequence derives from a woman aged 25 to 39 with COVID-19, enrolled during active disease. Sequencing was done on a sample of peripheral blood.

In DNA, the CDR3 is TGTGCCAGTAGTGGACAGGGGGTAGTACAGCCCCAGCATTTT. This encodes CASSGQGVVQPQHF. This chain connects TRBV19 to TRBJ1-5, with 10 bases identical to TRBD1. The germline gives CDR1 LNHDA, CDR2 SQIVND (reference sequence). The CDR3 covers 14 residues. The V and J ends lost 5 bases and 7 bases, in that order; junction bases with no gene match: 5.